This TCR beta chain was identified during a study of naive and memory T cell subsets. Two oligonucleotides, mixed equimolar, formed the beta constant-region primer covering TRBC1 and TRBC2. TCRdb reanalysed the UMI-ligation and nested PCR reads using MiXCR and keeps one entry per CDR3 protein. The sample has 77,000 or so distinct CDR3 sequences; roughly 14% are singletons. In this sample, this clonotype turned up a few times. The germline CDR1 and CDR2 sequences are SGHTA and FQGNSA. The CDR3 totals 14 residues. The V end lost 10 bases, the J end lost 0 bases, and 16 bases lay between the germline ends.

This chain connects TRBV7-2 to TRBJ2-7; a possible D gene is TRBD2 (7 bases). The receptor was isolated from a human donor in good health. Sequencing was done on a sample of central memory CD4+ T cells from blood. CDR3 sequence reads: CATREGGSSYEQYF. In DNA, the CDR3 is TGTGCCACCAGGGAGGGGGGGAGCTCCTACGAGCAGTACTTC.